These 9 T cell receptor beta chains came from one sample sequenced in a study of T cell repertoires in aging, cancer and after chemotherapy. The template was genomic DNA from peripheral blood, not RNA. A mixed TRB-A/B primer pool amplified rearranged TRB by multiplex touch-down PCR. TCRdb called the multiplex PCR reads again in MiXCR, with one record for every CDR3 protein. The sample lists approximately 1,500 distinct CDR3 sequences; 55% to 70% were seen once. The sample was blood. Receptor source: a human donor with a blood cancer.

V is TRBV20-1 and J is TRBJ2-5; 12 nucleotides align to TRBD2. The V gene's germline CDR1 is DFQATT and CDR2 SNEGSKA (reference sequence). The length of the CDR3 is 19 residues. With V trimmed by 3 bases and J by 5 bases, 19 bases remained unmatched. Written as DNA, the CDR3 is TGCAGTGCTAGGTCCTCCTGGAGGACTAGCGGGGTTCGGTTGGAGACCCAGTACTTC. It codes for CSARSSWRTSGVRLETQYF.

The sample holds a few counts of this clonotype. V usage is TRBV19 and J usage is TRBJ2-5, with TRBD2 matching over 12 bases. Germline V CDR1 and CDR2: LNHDA, SQIVND (reference sequence). CDR3 length: 17 amino acids. The V segment lost 7 bases and the J segment 3 bases; nucleotides outside the gene matches: 12. As DNA, the CDR3 is TGTGCCAGTATCCATCGGGGGACTAGCGGGTACGAAGAGACCCAGTACTTC. It encodes CASIHRGTSGYEETQYF.

The chain has TRBV6-5 and TRBJ2-3; D is undetermined. V lost 7 bases, J lost 1 base, and 9 bases lay in between. This CDR3 is 13 amino acids long. CDR1 MNHEY and CDR2 SVGAGI come from the germline V gene. CDR3 bases: TGTGCCAGCACCTTCCCGGGCACAGATACGCAGTATTTT. Amino acids: CASTFPGTDTQYF.

There are a few counts of this clonotype. This chain uses TRBV27 with TRBJ1-2; possible D gene TRBD1, 5 bases. Germline V gene data show CDR1 as MNHEY and CDR2 as SMNVEV (reference sequence). This CDR3 spans 14 amino acids. Trimming removed 2 bases from V and 6 bases from J, with 13 bases in between. Written as DNA, the CDR3 is TGTGCCAGCAGTTTAGACAGCGGTTATCATGGCTACACCTTC. It codes for CASSLDSGYHGYTF.

The rearrangement joins TRBV6-1 to TRBJ2-7; TRBD2 is a possible D gene (5 bases). Germline CDR1 and CDR2: MNHNS and SASEGT. The CDR3 is 16 amino acids. V lost 0 bases, J lost 1 base, and 13 bases lay in between. The CDR3, as DNA: TGTGCCAGCAGTGAAGCATGGGGTGGGAGATCCTACGAGCAGTACTTC. As protein: CASSEAWGGRSYEQYF.

In its sample, this clonotype was seen a few times. The CDR3 reads CASSESGKKTQYF. CDR3 coding DNA: TGCGCCAGCAGTGAGTCAGGGAAAAAGACCCAGTACTTC. The V and J genes are TRBV10-1 and TRBJ2-5, with D uncertain. Trimming removed 0 bases at V and 6 bases at J, with 8 bases between. The CDR3 contains 13 residues. CDR1 and CDR2 from the germline V gene are WNHNN and SYGVQD (reference sequence).

This clonotype was seen a single time. The chain couples TRBV6-5 to TRBJ2-3; 14 bases are a match to TRBD2. The CDR3 loop spans 17 amino acids. The ends lost 6 bases at V and 6 bases at J; junction bases unmatched: 11. CDR1 MNHEY and CDR2 SVGAGI come from the germline V gene. The CDR3 region has the DNA TGTGCCAGCAGCTTGAGACTAGCGGGAGGGCCTAGCGATACGCAGTATTTT. As protein: CASSLRLAGGPSDTQYF.

The genes are TRBV5-5 and TRBJ1-2, with D perhaps TRBD1 (5 bases). The V and J ends lost 4 bases and 8 bases respectively, with 15 bases between them. The CDR3 has 13 residues. Looked up from germline, CDR1 is SGHKS and CDR2 is YYEKEE (reference sequence). DNA for the CDR3: TGTGCCAGCAGCCTCCCAGGGTATCGGGGCTACACCTTC. Its translation: CASSLPGYRGYTF.

The V and J genes are TRBV5-1 and TRBJ1-2; 7 bases are a match to TRBD1. The CDR3 extends over 16 amino acids. Trimming took 4 bases from V and 1 from J; bases not matched to a gene: 10. Germline V gives CDR1 SGHRS, CDR2 YFSETQ. In DNA form, the CDR3 reads TGCGCCAGCAGCCGTACCGGGACAGCATTTAACTATGGCTACACCTTC. Residues: CASSRTGTAFNYGYTF.